Following are 5 T cell receptor beta chains from one sample sequenced in a study of blood T cell repertoires in COVID-19. Method: immunoSEQ multiplex PCR; TCRdb's copy keeps in-frame clones and lacks some. The table lists more than 85,000 clones, around three quarters of them singletons, with 3.5% to 5% in the top ten. Sequenced input: peripheral blood. These receptor sequences come from a human donor in a cohort sampled during active or convalescent COVID-19.

This sequence joins TRBV6-5 and TRBJ1-2; weak D call: TRBD1 (6 bases). V gave up 0 bases and J gave up 7 bases, with 18 bases separating them. CDR3 length: 16 residues. Germline CDR1 and CDR2: MNHEY and SVGAGI. CDR3 DNA sequence: TGTGCCAGCAGTTACTCGGACAGACCCCCTCTCTCTGGCTACACCTTC. Residues: CASSYSDRPPLSGYTF.

The V and J genes are TRBV28 and TRBJ2-3; no clear D gene. CDR3 length: 12 amino acids. Looked up from germline, CDR1 is MDHEN and CDR2 is SYDVKM. V was shortened by 5 bases and J by 2 bases, with 5 bases between the two germline ends. The CDR3 protein is CASSHNTDTQYF. The CDR3 coding sequence is TGTGCCAGCAGTCACAACACAGATACGCAGTATTTT.

CDR3 sequence (DNA): TGCAGCGTAGAGACCGGGACAGGACACTACGAGCAGTACTTC. Its protein is CSVETGTGHYEQYF. This rearrangement joins TRBV29-1 to TRBJ2-7; 8 bases are a match to TRBD1. The CDR3 totals 14 residues. The germline V gene encodes CDR1 SQVTM and CDR2 ANQGSEA. V shed 6 bases and J 3 bases; nucleotides not matched to a gene: 10.

This chain links TRBV4-3 with TRBJ1-4; D possibly corresponds to TRBD1 (5 bases). Germline-derived CDR1 and CDR2 are LGHNA and YSLEER. The CDR3 length is 16 residues. The germline V and J ends were trimmed by 2 bases and 8 bases, with 18 bases remaining between them. CDR3 in DNA: TGCGCCAGCAGCCAAAGAGTAGGGGTAGATAGGGAAAAACTGTTTTTT. Translating it yields CASSQRVGVDREKLFF.

The chain couples TRBV28 to TRBJ1-5; no definite D call. Germline V CDR1 and CDR2: MDHEN, SYDVKM. The V end lost 3 bases, the J end lost 3 bases, and 12 bases lay between the germline ends. This CDR3 comprises 15 residues. CDR3 loop: CASSLAPGNNQPQHF. CDR3 sequence (DNA): TGTGCCAGCAGTTTGGCCCCGGGGAACAATCAGCCCCAGCATTTT.